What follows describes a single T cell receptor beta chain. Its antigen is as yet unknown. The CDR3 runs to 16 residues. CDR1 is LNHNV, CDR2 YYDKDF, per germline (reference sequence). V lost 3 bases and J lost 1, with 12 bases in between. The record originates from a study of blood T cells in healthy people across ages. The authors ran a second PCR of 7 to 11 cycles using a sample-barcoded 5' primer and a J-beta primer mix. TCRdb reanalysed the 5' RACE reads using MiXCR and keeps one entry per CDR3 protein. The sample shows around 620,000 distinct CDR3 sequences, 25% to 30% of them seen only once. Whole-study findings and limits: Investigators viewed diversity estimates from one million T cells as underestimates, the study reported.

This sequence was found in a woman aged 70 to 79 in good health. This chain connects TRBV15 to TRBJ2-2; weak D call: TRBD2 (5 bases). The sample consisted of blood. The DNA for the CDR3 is TGTGCCACCAGCAGGCCGGGGTCGGTGAACACCGGGGAGCTGTTTTTT. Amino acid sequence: CATSRPGSVNTGELFF.